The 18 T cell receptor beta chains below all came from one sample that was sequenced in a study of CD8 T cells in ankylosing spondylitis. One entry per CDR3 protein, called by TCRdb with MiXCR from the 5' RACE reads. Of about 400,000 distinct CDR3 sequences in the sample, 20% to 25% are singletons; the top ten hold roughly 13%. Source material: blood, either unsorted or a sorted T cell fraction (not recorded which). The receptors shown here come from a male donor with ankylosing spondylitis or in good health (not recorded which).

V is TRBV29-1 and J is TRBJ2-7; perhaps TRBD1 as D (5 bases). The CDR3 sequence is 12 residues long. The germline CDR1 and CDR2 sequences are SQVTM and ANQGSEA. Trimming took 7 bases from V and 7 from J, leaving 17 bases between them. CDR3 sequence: CSAADTHWEQYF. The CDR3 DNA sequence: TGCAGCGCCGCGGACACCCACTGGGAGCAGTACTTC.

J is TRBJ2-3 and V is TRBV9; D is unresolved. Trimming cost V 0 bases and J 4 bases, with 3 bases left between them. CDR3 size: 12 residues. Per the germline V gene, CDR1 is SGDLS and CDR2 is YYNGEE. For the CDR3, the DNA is TGTGCCAGCAGCGTAGTTTCAGATACGCAGTATTTT. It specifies CASSVVSDTQYF. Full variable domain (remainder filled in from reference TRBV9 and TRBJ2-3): DSGVTQTPKHLITATGQRVTLRCSPRSGDLSVYWYQQSLDQGLQFLIQYYNGEERAKGNILERFSAQQFPDLHSELNLSSLELGDSALYFCASSVVSDTQYFGPGTRLTVL.

CDR3 bases: TGTGCCAGCAGTTTAGTAGGCGGGGGACCCCTTTACAATGAGCAGTTCTTC. Translated, it gives CASSLVGGGPLYNEQFF. This chain uses TRBV12-3 or TRBV12-4 with TRBJ2-1; 7 bases line up with TRBD2. J gave up 4 bases and V 1 base, and 10 bases lay outside the gene matches. There are 17 residues in the CDR3.

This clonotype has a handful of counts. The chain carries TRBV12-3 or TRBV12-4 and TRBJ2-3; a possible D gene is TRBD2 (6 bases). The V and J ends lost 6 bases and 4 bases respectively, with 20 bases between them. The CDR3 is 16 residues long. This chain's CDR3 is CASSPVIVPGADTQYF. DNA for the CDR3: TGTGCCAGCAGCCCCGTAATTGTCCCGGGGGCAGATACGCAGTATTTT.

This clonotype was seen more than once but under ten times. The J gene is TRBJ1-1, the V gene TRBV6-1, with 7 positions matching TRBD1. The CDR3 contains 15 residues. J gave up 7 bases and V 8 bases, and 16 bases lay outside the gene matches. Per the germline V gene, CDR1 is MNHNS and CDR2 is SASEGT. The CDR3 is CASQSRDSGMSEAFF. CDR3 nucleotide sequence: TGTGCCAGCCAAAGTCGGGACAGCGGAATGAGTGAAGCTTTCTTT.

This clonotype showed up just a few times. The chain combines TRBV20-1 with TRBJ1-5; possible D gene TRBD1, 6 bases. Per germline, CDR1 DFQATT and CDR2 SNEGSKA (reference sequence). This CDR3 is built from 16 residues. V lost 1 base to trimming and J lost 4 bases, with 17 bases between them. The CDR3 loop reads CSARGTGQLTNQPQHF. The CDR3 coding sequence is TGCAGTGCTAGAGGAACCGGACAGCTTACTAATCAGCCCCAGCATTTT.

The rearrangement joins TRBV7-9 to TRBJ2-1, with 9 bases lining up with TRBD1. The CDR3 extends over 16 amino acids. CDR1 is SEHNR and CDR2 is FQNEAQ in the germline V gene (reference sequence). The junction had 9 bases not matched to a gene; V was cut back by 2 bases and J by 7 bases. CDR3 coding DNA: TGTGCCAGCAGCTTACAACAGGGGGCTAAGGGAAATGAGCAGTTCTTC. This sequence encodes CASSLQQGAKGNEQFF.

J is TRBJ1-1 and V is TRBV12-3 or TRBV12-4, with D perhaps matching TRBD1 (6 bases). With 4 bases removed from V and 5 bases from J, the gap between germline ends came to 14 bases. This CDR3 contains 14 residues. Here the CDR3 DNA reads TGTGCCAGCAGTTGGGGGGGGCGTAGGACTGAAGCTTTCTTT. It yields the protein CASSWGGRRTEAFF.

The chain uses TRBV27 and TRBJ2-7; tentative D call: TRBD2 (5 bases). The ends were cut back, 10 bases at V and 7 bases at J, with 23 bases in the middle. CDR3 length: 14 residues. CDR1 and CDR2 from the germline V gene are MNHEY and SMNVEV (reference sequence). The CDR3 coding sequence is TGTGCCACCGCCCTAGCTTGGACTGACGGGGAGCAGTACTTC. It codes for CATALAWTDGEQYF.

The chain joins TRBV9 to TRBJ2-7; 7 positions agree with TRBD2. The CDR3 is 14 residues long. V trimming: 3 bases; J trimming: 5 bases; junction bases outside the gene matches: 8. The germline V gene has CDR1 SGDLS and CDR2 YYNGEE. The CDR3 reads CASSAAGSIDEQYF. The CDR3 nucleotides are TGTGCCAGCAGCGCAGCGGGGTCCATCGACGAGCAGTACTTC.

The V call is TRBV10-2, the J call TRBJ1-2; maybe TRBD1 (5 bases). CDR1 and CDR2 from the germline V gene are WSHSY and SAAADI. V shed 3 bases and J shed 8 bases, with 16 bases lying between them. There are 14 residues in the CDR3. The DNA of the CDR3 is TGCGCCAGCAGTGAATCCAGGGCCGAGAGAGGCTACACCTTC. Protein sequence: CASSESRAERGYTF.

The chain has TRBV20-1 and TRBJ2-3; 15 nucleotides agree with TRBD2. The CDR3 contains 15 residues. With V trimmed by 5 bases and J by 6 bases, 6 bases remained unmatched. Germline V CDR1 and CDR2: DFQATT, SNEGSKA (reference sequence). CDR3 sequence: CSARGLAGGWDTQYF. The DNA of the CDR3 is TGCAGTGCTCGGGGACTAGCGGGGGGCTGGGATACGCAGTATTTT.

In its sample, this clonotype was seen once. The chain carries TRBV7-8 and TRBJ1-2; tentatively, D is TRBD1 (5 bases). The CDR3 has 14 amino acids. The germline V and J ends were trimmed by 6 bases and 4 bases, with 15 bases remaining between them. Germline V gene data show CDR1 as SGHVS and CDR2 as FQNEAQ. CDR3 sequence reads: CASRGDGDFYGYTF. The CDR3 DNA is TGTGCCAGCAGAGGGGACGGGGACTTCTATGGCTACACCTTC.

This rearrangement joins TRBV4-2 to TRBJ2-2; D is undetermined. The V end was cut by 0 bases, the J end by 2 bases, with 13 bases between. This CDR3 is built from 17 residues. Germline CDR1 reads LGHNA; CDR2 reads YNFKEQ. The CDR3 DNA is TGTGCCAGCAGCCAAGAGGATCGGAACAGTAACACCGGGGAGCTGTTTTTT. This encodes CASSQEDRNSNTGELFF.

CDR3 DNA sequence: TGTGCCAGCAGTTTATCCGGACGGTACTATAATTCACCCCTCCACTTT. Translation: CASSLSGRYYNSPLHF. The V and J genes are TRBV28 and TRBJ1-6, with D unresolved. V dropped 1 base and J dropped 3 bases, with 10 bases sitting between them. The CDR3 runs to 16 residues. Germline values: CDR1 MDHEN, CDR2 SYDVKM.

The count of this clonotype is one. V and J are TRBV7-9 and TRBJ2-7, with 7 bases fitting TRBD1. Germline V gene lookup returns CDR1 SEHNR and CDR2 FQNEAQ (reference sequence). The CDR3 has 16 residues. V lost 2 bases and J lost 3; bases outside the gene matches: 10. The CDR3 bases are TGTGCCAGCAGCTTATTATTCGGGACAGCTAACTACGAGCAGTACTTC. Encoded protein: CASSLLFGTANYEQYF.

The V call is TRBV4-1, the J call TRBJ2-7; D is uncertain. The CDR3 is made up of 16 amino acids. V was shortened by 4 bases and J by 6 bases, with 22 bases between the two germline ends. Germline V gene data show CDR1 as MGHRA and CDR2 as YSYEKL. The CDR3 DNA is TGCGCCAGCAGCCCCGCCTTGGGCCAGGAGAGATCCGAGCAGTACTTC. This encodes CASSPALGQERSEQYF.

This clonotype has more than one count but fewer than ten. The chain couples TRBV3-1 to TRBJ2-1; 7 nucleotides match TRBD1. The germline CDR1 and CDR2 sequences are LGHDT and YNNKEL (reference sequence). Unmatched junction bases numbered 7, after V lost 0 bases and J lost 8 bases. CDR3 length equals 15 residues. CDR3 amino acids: CASSQDYRGFDEQFF. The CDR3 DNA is TGTGCCAGCAGCCAAGATTACAGGGGTTTCGATGAGCAGTTCTTC.